These 2 T cell receptor beta chains were all obtained from the same sample, sequenced in a study of T cell repertoires in cytomegalovirus infection. TCRdb ran MiXCR on the reads and lists one entry per CDR3 protein. The table lists about 440,000 distinct CDR3 sequences, roughly 30% of them singletons. Sequenced sample: PBMCs. The receptors come from a human donor in good health (CMV status not recorded). Some clones in this sample may be carry-over from other donors' samples.

The gene calls are TRBV29-1 and TRBJ2-1; D is undetermined. Trimming shortened V by 0 bases and J by 9 bases, and 9 bases separated the two germline ends. The germline V gene has CDR1 SQVTM and CDR2 ANQGSEA. CDR3 length: 12 amino acids. The CDR3 region is CSVEDWRSEQFF. The CDR3, as DNA: TGCAGCGTTGAAGATTGGAGATCTGAGCAGTTCTTC.

The rearrangement links TRBV6-2 or TRBV6-3 to TRBJ1-5, with D hard to call. The CDR3 extends over 12 amino acids. Germline V gene data show CDR1 as MNHEY and CDR2 as SVGEGT. V lost 6 bases, J lost 7 bases, and 10 bases lay in between. In DNA, the CDR3 is TGTGCCAGCAGGACGGACGGCCAGCCCCAGCATTTT. Translating gives CASRTDGQPQHF.